These 7 T cell receptor beta chains share one sample of origin, sequenced in a study of T cell responses to AZD1222 COVID-19 vaccine. Generated by immunoSEQ multiplex PCR, the TCRdb table keeps only in-frame clones and is missing some. The sample has 25,000 to 35,000 clones; roughly 90% are singletons. Material: peripheral blood, obtained on day 0 of AZD1222 vaccination. These receptors all stem from an adult in good health.

This clone came up a few times. This sequence joins TRBV5-1 and TRBJ1-6; possibly TRBD1 for D (6 bases). V gave up 3 bases and J gave up 8 bases, with 15 bases separating them. This CDR3 spans 15 amino acids. CDR1 SGHRS and CDR2 YFSETQ come from the germline V gene. CDR3 in amino acids: CASSWRAGADSPLHF. CDR3 coding DNA: TGCGCCAGCAGCTGGCGGGCAGGGGCGGATTCACCCCTCCACTTT.

The J gene is TRBJ2-1, the V gene TRBV7-2, with D unresolved. Trimming removed 5 bases at V and 9 bases at J, with 14 bases between. The CDR3 sequence is 13 residues long. Germline CDR1 reads SGHTA; CDR2 reads FQGNSA. The CDR3 nucleotides read TGTGCCAGCAGCACGCCCGTCCAAGGTGAGCAGTTCTTC. This codes for CASSTPVQGEQFF.

The chain has TRBV11-2 and TRBJ2-5; 15 positions match TRBD2. The CDR3 runs to 19 residues. Germline V gene lookup returns CDR1 SGHAT and CDR2 FQNNGV. V lost 1 base, J lost 4 bases, and 10 bases stayed unmatched. CDR3 sequence reads: CASSLAGLAGGLGTETQYF. Here the CDR3 DNA reads TGTGCCAGCAGCTTAGCCGGACTAGCGGGGGGGCTGGGGACAGAGACCCAGTACTTC. Full variable domain (missing parts from reference TRBV11-2 and TRBJ2-5): EAGVAQSPRYKIIEKRQSVAFWCNPISGHATLYWYQQILGQGPKLLIQFQNNGVVDDSQLPKDRFSAERLKGVDSTLKIQPAKLEDSAVYLCASSLAGLAGGLGTETQYFGPGTRLLVL.

This clone is a singleton in its sample. The chain is built from TRBV5-4 and TRBJ1-2; D remains ambiguous. The CDR3 consists of 13 residues. Per germline, CDR1 SGHNT and CDR2 YYREEE (reference sequence). Trimming shortened V by 4 bases and J by 5 bases, and 12 bases separated the two germline ends. The CDR3 DNA sequence: TGTGCCAGCAGCCTCCCCGTTGGATATGGCTACACCTTC. Its translation: CASSLPVGYGYTF.

The gene calls are TRBV20-1 and TRBJ1-4, with D perhaps matching TRBD1 (6 bases). V was shortened by 3 bases and J by 6 bases, with 14 bases between the two germline ends. The CDR3 is made up of 14 amino acids. Germline loops: CDR1 DFQATT, CDR2 SNEGSKA (reference sequence). The CDR3 reads CSASAGAEDEKLFF. The CDR3 DNA sequence: TGCAGTGCTAGTGCGGGGGCTGAGGATGAAAAACTGTTTTTT.

The chain uses TRBV5-1 and TRBJ2-5; TRBD2 matches at 7 bases. Germline CDR1 is SGHRS and CDR2 is YFSETQ. The CDR3 spans 15 residues. Trimming removed 1 base from V and 7 bases from J; junction bases left unmatched: 10. The CDR3: CASSLNSGRSGTQYF. The DNA of the CDR3 is TGCGCCAGCAGCTTGAATAGCGGGCGATCCGGGACCCAGTACTTC. Looking up the rest from reference TRBV5-1 and TRBJ2-5 gives the full variable domain: KAGVTQTPRYLIKTRGQQVTLSCSPISGHRSVSWYQQTPGQGLQFLFEYFSETQRNKGNFPGRFSGRQFSNSRSEMNVSTLELGDSALYLCASSLNSGRSGTQYFGPGTRLLVL.

The chain carries TRBV21-1 and TRBJ1-1; the table's D call, TRBD1, was not checked against the DNA. TRBV21-1 is a pseudogene segment. The CDR3 has 16 residues. CDR3 DNA: TGTGCCAGCAGCGGAGGACGCGGACAGGGGGTTCTTGGAGCTTTCTTT. Translating it yields CASSGGRGQGVLGAFF.